This is a list of T cell receptor beta chains from one sample in a study of T-cell memory formation after mild COVID-19. One entry per CDR3 protein, called by TCRdb with MiXCR from the 5' RACE reads. The table has a few hundred thousand distinct CDR3 sequences, more than 20% seen once. Input material: PBMCs or a T cell subset sorted from them (not recorded which). The receptors come from a young man who had mild COVID-19 (a few samples of this study predate the infection). Cell type and time point are not known. Each CDR3 is given with its conserved first and last residue. Fields, in order: V gene, D gene, clone size, J gene, CDR3 protein, CDR3 DNA. A D gene is named only where the DNA matches it firmly. Clone size appears in some rows only: once, few, many, or a class for an expanded clone.

v_call: TRBV11-1
d_call: -
clone_size: -
j_call: TRBJ2-1
cdr3_aa: CASSLEGPSSYNEQFF
cdr3_nt: TGTGCCAGCAGCTTAGAGGGGCCAAGCTCCTACAATGAGCAGTTCTTC

v_call: TRBV24-1
d_call: -
clone_size: -
j_call: TRBJ2-7
cdr3_aa: CATSDLPENYEQYF
cdr3_nt: TGTGCCACCAGTGATTTGCCAGAGAACTACGAGCAGTACTTC

v_call: TRBV21-1
d_call: -
clone_size: few
j_call: TRBJ2-3
cdr3_aa: CARKSHPDTQYF
cdr3_nt: TGTGCCAGGAAGTCCCACCCAGATACGCAGTATTTT

v_call: TRBV4-3
d_call: TRBD2
clone_size: -
j_call: TRBJ2-5
cdr3_aa: CAGGGETQYF
cdr3_nt: TGCGCCGGGGGAGGGGAGACCCAGTACTTC

v_call: TRBV7-2
d_call: -
clone_size: few
j_call: TRBJ2-5
cdr3_aa: CASSFRLETQYF
cdr3_nt: TGTGCCAGCAGCTTTCGTCTGGAGACCCAGTACTTC

v_call: TRBV24-1
d_call: -
clone_size: -
j_call: TRBJ1-5
cdr3_aa: CATSDSGTAYQPQHF
cdr3_nt: TGTGCCACCAGTGATAGTGGAACGGCCTACCAGCCCCAGCATTTT

v_call: TRBV5-6
d_call: -
clone_size: many
j_call: TRBJ2-3
cdr3_aa: CASSLQVDTQYF
cdr3_nt: TGTGCCAGCAGCTTGCAGGTAGATACGCAGTATTTT

v_call: TRBV6-5
d_call: -
clone_size: -
j_call: TRBJ1-1
cdr3_aa: CASSYGARGTEAFF
cdr3_nt: TGTGCCAGCAGTTACGGGGCGCGGGGCACTGAAGCTTTCTTT

v_call: TRBV11-2
d_call: -
clone_size: few
j_call: TRBJ2-3
cdr3_aa: CASSLDLRGSTDTQYF
cdr3_nt: TGTGCCAGCAGCTTAGATCTAAGGGGGTCGACAGATACGCAGTATTTT

v_call: TRBV3-1
d_call: -
clone_size: many
j_call: TRBJ2-1
cdr3_aa: CASSQVYNEQFF
cdr3_nt: TGTGCCAGCAGCCAGGTCTACAATGAGCAGTTCTTC

v_call: TRBV12-3/TRBV12-4
d_call: TRBD1
clone_size: few
j_call: TRBJ2-1
cdr3_aa: CASSTGVGNEQFF
cdr3_nt: TGTGCCAGCAGTACAGGGGTTGGGAATGAGCAGTTCTTC

v_call: TRBV12-3/TRBV12-4
d_call: -
clone_size: -
j_call: TRBJ1-1
cdr3_aa: CASTPTGDVNTEAFF
cdr3_nt: TGTGCCAGCACCCCCACCGGGGACGTGAACACTGAAGCTTTCTTT

v_call: TRBV6-2/TRBV6-3
d_call: -
clone_size: -
j_call: TRBJ2-5
cdr3_aa: CASSYARGNQETQYF
cdr3_nt: TGTGCCAGCAGTTACGCTCGGGGGAACCAAGAGACCCAGTACTTC

v_call: TRBV5-1
d_call: TRBD1
clone_size: many
j_call: TRBJ2-1
cdr3_aa: CASSLEEAGGGEQFF
cdr3_nt: TGCGCCAGCAGCTTGGAGGAGGCAGGGGGTGGTGAGCAGTTCTTC

v_call: TRBV7-6
d_call: -
clone_size: -
j_call: TRBJ2-3
cdr3_aa: CASRSIRDTQYF
cdr3_nt: TGTGCCAGCAGGTCAATCAGAGATACGCAGTATTTT

v_call: TRBV20-1
d_call: -
clone_size: -
j_call: TRBJ1-5
cdr3_aa: CSASNGYRNQPQHF
cdr3_nt: TGCAGTGCTAGTAACGGATACAGGAATCAGCCCCAGCATTTT

v_call: TRBV5-1
d_call: TRBD2
clone_size: few
j_call: TRBJ2-5
cdr3_aa: CASSLGTSGEETQYF
cdr3_nt: TGCGCCAGCAGCCTTGGGACTAGCGGGGAAGAGACCCAGTACTTC

v_call: TRBV29-1
d_call: -
clone_size: -
j_call: TRBJ1-1
cdr3_aa: CSVKVMAEAFF
cdr3_nt: TGCAGCGTTAAGGTAATGGCTGAAGCTTTCTTT

v_call: TRBV5-1
d_call: TRBD1
clone_size: few
j_call: TRBJ2-5
cdr3_aa: CASSEPGQQETQYF
cdr3_nt: TGCGCCAGCAGCGAACCGGGACAGCAAGAGACCCAGTACTTC

v_call: TRBV23-1
d_call: TRBD1
clone_size: few
j_call: TRBJ2-2
cdr3_aa: CASSQLGQGSCTGELFF
cdr3_nt: TGCGCCAGCAGTCAATTGGGACAGGGATCTTGCACCGGGGAGCTGTTTTTT

v_call: TRBV6-5
d_call: -
clone_size: -
j_call: TRBJ1-2
cdr3_aa: CASRRNREGYTF
cdr3_nt: TGTGCCAGCAGGCGGAACAGGGAGGGCTACACCTTC

v_call: TRBV5-1
d_call: -
clone_size: -
j_call: TRBJ2-5
cdr3_aa: CASSLFLGESGQYF
cdr3_nt: TGCGCCAGCAGCTTATTCCTAGGGGAGAGCGGCCAGTACTTC

v_call: TRBV7-2
d_call: -
clone_size: -
j_call: TRBJ2-5
cdr3_aa: CASSLELAEETQYF
cdr3_nt: TGTGCCAGCAGCTTAGAACTAGCAGAAGAGACCCAGTACTTC

v_call: TRBV12-3/TRBV12-4
d_call: -
clone_size: many
j_call: TRBJ2-1
cdr3_aa: CASSPSVGGLHYNEQFF
cdr3_nt: TGTGCCAGCAGTCCCAGCGTTGGGGGGCTTCACTACAATGAGCAGTTCTTC

v_call: TRBV7-9
d_call: TRBD2
clone_size: few
j_call: TRBJ2-1
cdr3_aa: CASSWGLGDEQFF
cdr3_nt: TGTGCCAGCAGCTGGGGACTAGGGGATGAGCAGTTCTTC

v_call: TRBV6-5
d_call: -
clone_size: many
j_call: TRBJ2-2
cdr3_aa: CASSPGSGRRNTGELFF
cdr3_nt: TGTGCCAGCAGTCCTGGGTCCGGGAGACGGAACACCGGGGAGCTGTTTTTT

v_call: TRBV7-2
d_call: TRBD2
clone_size: -
j_call: TRBJ2-7
cdr3_aa: CASSYVLAGGYEQYF
cdr3_nt: TGTGCCAGCAGCTACGTTCTAGCGGGGGGCTACGAGCAGTACTTC

v_call: TRBV12-3/TRBV12-4
d_call: -
clone_size: -
j_call: TRBJ2-3
cdr3_aa: CASARAGYTDTQYF
cdr3_nt: TGTGCCAGCGCGCGGGCGGGTTACACAGATACGCAGTATTTT

v_call: TRBV28
d_call: -
clone_size: few
j_call: TRBJ1-2
cdr3_aa: CASSTGRNYGYTF
cdr3_nt: TGTGCCAGCAGTACGGGACGGAACTATGGCTACACCTTC

v_call: TRBV12-3/TRBV12-4
d_call: TRBD2
clone_size: -
j_call: TRBJ2-7
cdr3_aa: CASSLGLAGAYEQYF
cdr3_nt: TGTGCCAGCAGTCTCGGACTAGCGGGGGCCTACGAGCAGTACTTC

v_call: TRBV6-5
d_call: -
clone_size: -
j_call: TRBJ2-2
cdr3_aa: CASSTGSETGELFF
cdr3_nt: TGTGCCAGCAGTACGGGGTCGGAGACCGGGGAGCTGTTTTTT

v_call: TRBV20-1
d_call: TRBD1
clone_size: -
j_call: TRBJ1-2
cdr3_aa: CSASTHYRGEGGYTF
cdr3_nt: TGCAGTGCTAGCACCCATTACAGGGGGGAAGGGGGCTACACCTTC

v_call: TRBV29-1
d_call: -
clone_size: many
j_call: TRBJ2-3
cdr3_aa: CSVELGDDTQYF
cdr3_nt: TGCAGCGTTGAGTTAGGGGACGATACGCAGTATTTT

v_call: TRBV28
d_call: TRBD2
clone_size: few
j_call: TRBJ2-7
cdr3_aa: CAGGRGATYEQYF
cdr3_nt: TGTGCCGGGGGGCGGGGGGCCACCTACGAGCAGTACTTC